A single sample is the source of the 17 T cell receptor beta chains below, sequenced in a study of cytomegalovirus exposure and HLA in healthy donors. PCR involved 60 Vbeta and 13 Jbeta primers. Generated by immunoSEQ multiplex PCR, the TCRdb table keeps only in-frame clones and is missing some. The table records 120,000 or so clones, 83% of them present only once. Sequences were obtained from PBMCs. The receptors come from a woman between 40 and 50 years old in good health and CMV-seropositive.

This chain joins TRBV7-9 and TRBJ1-4, with a tentative D call TRBD1 (5 bases). Trimming shortened V by 2 bases and J by 4 bases, and 11 bases separated the two germline ends. CDR1 is SEHNR and CDR2 is FQNEAQ in the germline V gene (reference sequence). This CDR3 is built from 15 residues. This CDR3 is CASSLRQQVNEKLFF. The CDR3 coding sequence is TGTGCCAGCAGCTTAAGACAGCAGGTTAATGAAAAACTGTTTTTT.

The rearrangement joins TRBV5-1 to TRBJ1-2; TRBD1 matches at 7 bases. The J segment lost 3 bases and the V segment lost 0 bases, leaving 5 bases of the junction unmatched. Germline CDR1 reads SGHRS; CDR2 reads YFSETQ. This CDR3 spans 15 amino acids. CDR3 loop: CASSLDGRGDYGYTF. CDR3 DNA: TGCGCCAGCAGCTTGGACGGCAGGGGGGACTATGGCTACACCTTC.

The V gene is TRBV28, the J gene TRBJ1-5; tentative D call: TRBD1 (5 bases). Germline V lookup: CDR1 MDHEN, CDR2 SYDVKM. Deletions cut 4 bases from V and 4 bases from J, with 20 bases between. The CDR3 consists of 17 residues. CDR3 DNA sequence: TGTGCCAGCAGTTACATAGACGGACATCGCCGAAATCAGCCCCAGCATTTT. It yields the protein CASSYIDGHRRNQPQHF. The full variable domain, with the rest looked up from reference TRBV28 and TRBJ1-5, is DVKVTQSSRYLVKRTGEKVFLECVQDMDHENMFWYRQDPGLGLRLIYFSYDVKMKEKGDIPEGYSVSREKKERFSLILESASTNQTSMYLCASSYIDGHRRNQPQHFGDGTRLSIL.

V and J are TRBV6-6 and TRBJ2-4; D ambiguous. Germline CDR1 reads MNHNY; CDR2 reads SVGAGI (reference sequence). CDR3 length equals 11 residues. The V end lost 6 bases, the J end lost 6 bases, and 6 bases lay between the germline ends. CDR3 bases: TGTGCCAGCAGCTATTCAAACATTCAGTACTTC. Protein sequence: CASSYSNIQYF.

The chain joins TRBV5-1 to TRBJ2-3, with 10 bases fitting TRBD2. The germline CDR1 and CDR2 sequences are SGHRS and YFSETQ. With 3 bases clipped from V and 4 bases from J, the junction kept 8 bases outside the gene matches. The CDR3 runs 16 residues. The CDR3 is CASSSQREGQADTQYF. The CDR3 DNA reads TGCGCCAGCAGCTCTCAGCGGGAGGGCCAGGCAGATACGCAGTATTTT. Drawing the rest from reference TRBV5-1 and TRBJ2-3, the complete variable domain is KAGVTQTPRYLIKTRGQQVTLSCSPISGHRSVSWYQQTPGQGLQFLFEYFSETQRNKGNFPGRFSGRQFSNSRSEMNVSTLELGDSALYLCASSSQREGQADTQYFGPGTRLTVL.

The V call is TRBV12-5, the J call TRBJ2-1; D gene unclear. CDR3 size: 12 residues. V lost 6 bases and J lost 0, with 3 bases in between. Germline-derived CDR1 and CDR2 are LGHNT and FRNRAP. For the CDR3, the DNA is TGTGCTAGTGGACTCTCCTACAATGAGCAGTTCTTC. Residues: CASGLSYNEQFF.

The genes are TRBV4-2 and TRBJ2-7; 8 positions agree with TRBD2. Germline V gene data show CDR1 as LGHNA and CDR2 as YNFKEQ. The junction had 5 bases not matched to a gene; V was cut back by 4 bases and J by 3 bases. The CDR3 loop spans 14 amino acids. The CDR3 sequence is CASSPGTSFYEQYF. CDR3 in DNA: TGTGCCAGCAGCCCCGGGACTAGTTTCTACGAGCAGTACTTC.

This chain connects TRBV6-1 to TRBJ2-1; D gene unclear. The CDR3 totals 13 residues. The germline gives CDR1 MNHNS, CDR2 SASEGT. V lost 6 bases and J 8 bases, leaving 14 bases between the germline ends. The chain's CDR3 is CASSPRVMDEQFF. The CDR3 DNA is TGTGCCAGCAGCCCCCGGGTGATGGATGAGCAGTTCTTC.

This rearrangement joins TRBV5-6 to TRBJ2-1, with D maybe TRBD2 (6 bases). V was clipped by 5 bases and J by 8 bases, with 20 bases between them. The CDR3 spans 15 residues. Germline V CDR1 and CDR2: SGHDT, YYEEEE. CDR3 sequence: CASSLVGGRAYEQFF. The CDR3 DNA follows: TGTGCCAGCAGTCTGGTCGGGGGACGGGCCTATGAGCAGTTCTTC.

The chain uses TRBV30 and TRBJ2-7, with 8 nucleotides matching TRBD1. Trimming removed 1 base from V and 4 bases from J; junction bases left unmatched: 6. The CDR3 spans 14 residues. Looked up from germline, CDR1 is GTSNPN and CDR2 is SVGIG (reference sequence). The CDR3: CAWSGTGIRYEQYF. As DNA, the CDR3 is TGTGCCTGGAGTGGGACAGGGATTCGGTACGAGCAGTACTTC.

The chain employs TRBV5-4 and TRBJ2-3; TRBD2 might be the D (5 bases). Germline CDR1 is SGHNT and CDR2 is YYREEE (reference sequence). The CDR3 runs 15 residues. Deletions cut 0 bases from V and 3 bases from J, with 11 bases between. The chain's CDR3 is CASSLVGVGTDTQYF. DNA of the CDR3: TGTGCCAGCAGCTTGGTGGGAGTCGGAACAGATACGCAGTATTTT.

This rearrangement joins TRBV4-1 to TRBJ1-2, with D unclear. This CDR3 is built from 15 residues. CDR1 MGHRA and CDR2 YSYEKL come from the germline V gene. V lost 3 bases to trimming and J lost 8 bases, with 19 bases between them. Here the CDR3 reads CASSHPIGRARGYTF. CDR3 nucleotides: TGCGCCAGCAGCCATCCGATTGGGAGGGCTAGAGGCTACACCTTC.

The chain links TRBV27 to TRBJ1-5, with D maybe TRBD1 (5 bases). Germline-derived CDR1 and CDR2 are MNHEY and SMNVEV (reference sequence). Trimming took off 0 bases at V and 6 bases at J, with 9 bases between the two ends. The CDR3 runs 14 residues. The CDR3 is CASSLSEGIQPQHF. CDR3 coding DNA: TGTGCCAGCAGTTTATCGGAGGGGATTCAGCCCCAGCATTTT.

J is TRBJ2-5 and V is TRBV5-1; D remains unclear. Germline-derived CDR1 and CDR2 are SGHRS and YFSETQ. V shed 0 bases and J shed 0 bases, with 3 bases lying between them. The CDR3 length is 13 residues. The CDR3 here is CASSLAYQETQYF. The CDR3 region has the DNA TGCGCCAGCAGCTTGGCTTACCAAGAGACCCAGTACTTC.

The genes are TRBV9 and TRBJ1-2; tentatively, D is TRBD1 (5 bases). Trimming took off 4 bases at V and 6 bases at J, with 16 bases between the two ends. The CDR3 contains 14 residues. Germline lookup yields CDR1 SGDLS and CDR2 YYNGEE. The CDR3 protein is CASSTGPAGDGYTF. As DNA, the CDR3 is TGTGCCAGCAGCACAGGACCAGCCGGCGATGGCTACACCTTC.

Written as DNA, the CDR3 is TGTGCCAGCAGTGAACGCGAGACAGGGAAAAACATTCAGTACTTC. Its translation is CASSERETGKNIQYF. The genes are TRBV2 and TRBJ2-4; TRBD1 aligns across 7 bases. This CDR3 is built from 15 residues. Looked up from germline, CDR1 is SNHLY and CDR2 is FYNNEI. Trimming took 2 bases from V and 4 from J; bases not matched to a gene: 5.

Turning to this clone: A read error may produce the germline difference seen at one junction end. This sample also contains other DNA sequences that code for the same CDR3. The CDR3 bases are TGTGCCAGTAGTATAGTGCTCAGGGACACTGAGGCTTTCTTT. This sequence encodes CASSIVLRDTEAFF. The chain uses TRBV19 and TRBJ1-1, with a possible D match to TRBD1 (6 bases). The CDR3 spans 14 residues. CDR1 and CDR2 (germline): LNHDA, SQIVND (reference sequence).